This is a list of T cell receptor beta chains from one sample in a study of cytomegalovirus exposure and HLA in healthy donors. Here immunoSEQ multiplex PCR was the method, and the copy in TCRdb shows in-frame clones only, minus some. This sample has under 95,000 clones, with 60% to 85% found just once. Sequenced material: PBMCs. The receptor source for this set is a young man in good health and CMV-seropositive. The CDR3 runs from the conserved cysteine through the conserved F or W. The D gene is left open where the match is weak. Only part of the rows carry a size: once, few, many, or a class if the clone is expanded.

J gene: TRBJ1-5
D gene: .
V gene: TRBV11-2
clone size: .
CDR3 protein: CASSPGFTGNQPQHF
CDR3 DNA: TGTGCCAGCAGCCCAGGATTCACAGGGAATCAGCCCCAGCATTTT

J gene: TRBJ1-1
D gene: .
V gene: TRBV9
clone size: .
CDR3 protein: CASSVRGLGTEAFF
CDR3 DNA: TGTGCCAGCAGCGTCAGGGGTCTGGGGACTGAAGCTTTCTTT

J gene: TRBJ1-6
D gene: .
V gene: TRBV4-2
clone size: .
CDR3 protein: CASSQDVASSSPLHF
CDR3 DNA: TGTGCCAGCAGCCAAGACGTGGCCAGTAGCTCACCCCTCCACTTT

J gene: TRBJ1-5
D gene: TRBD1
V gene: TRBV6-6
clone size: .
CDR3 protein: CASTLDRAASQPQHF
CDR3 DNA: TGTGCCAGCACCCTGGACAGGGCTGCGTCTCAGCCCCAGCATTTT

J gene: TRBJ1-2
D gene: TRBD1
V gene: TRBV9
clone size: .
CDR3 protein: CASSAGDRERYGYTF
CDR3 DNA: TGTGCCAGCAGCGCGGGGGACAGGGAGCGTTATGGCTACACCTTC

J gene: TRBJ2-7
D gene: .
V gene: TRBV4-1
clone size: .
CDR3 protein: CASSQDWLPNEQYF
CDR3 DNA: TGCGCCAGCAGCCAAGATTGGCTCCCCAACGAGCAGTACTTC

J gene: TRBJ2-5
D gene: TRBD1
V gene: TRBV6-1
clone size: once
CDR3 protein: CASSALTGQETQYF
CDR3 DNA: TGTGCCAGCAGCGCCCTGACAGGGCAAGAGACCCAGTACTTC

J gene: TRBJ2-5
D gene: TRBD2
V gene: TRBV30
clone size: .
CDR3 protein: CAWSHGLAGAKTQYF
CDR3 DNA: TGTGCCTGGAGTCACGGACTAGCGGGAGCTAAGACCCAGTACTTC

J gene: TRBJ2-7
D gene: .
V gene: TRBV19
clone size: .
CDR3 protein: CASSRRQEYEQYF
CDR3 DNA: TGTGCCAGTAGTCGCCGACAGGAGTACGAGCAGTACTTC

J gene: TRBJ2-5
D gene: .
V gene: TRBV11-2
clone size: .
CDR3 protein: CASSSDATTPSAQYF
CDR3 DNA: TGTGCCAGCAGCTCGGACGCGACTACTCCTTCGGCCCAGTACTTC

J gene: TRBJ1-2
D gene: TRBD1
V gene: TRBV28
clone size: .
CDR3 protein: CASSLLGTGTDGYTF
CDR3 DNA: TGTGCCAGCAGTTTACTCGGGACAGGGACCGATGGCTACACCTTC

J gene: TRBJ2-4
D gene: .
V gene: TRBV7-7
clone size: .
CDR3 protein: CASSLVETRLIVAKNIQYF
CDR3 DNA: TGTGCTAGCAGCTTAGTCGAGACAAGGTTAATCGTAGCCAAAAACATTCAGTACTTC

J gene: TRBJ2-2
D gene: .
V gene: TRBV5-1
clone size: .
CDR3 protein: CASSPPAAANTGELFF
CDR3 DNA: TGCGCCAGCAGCCCTCCGGCGGCCGCGAACACCGGGGAGCTGTTTTTT

J gene: TRBJ1-2
D gene: TRBD1
V gene: TRBV29-1
clone size: .
CDR3 protein: CSVESQGANYGYTF
CDR3 DNA: TGCAGCGTTGAATCCCAGGGGGCTAACTATGGCTACACCTTC